The present T cell receptor (beta chain) was sequenced within a study of sequential checkpoint blockade in melanoma. This clone was observed once. With V trimmed by 0 bases and J by 9 bases, 1 base remained unmatched. Germline V CDR1 and CDR2: GTSNPN, SVGIG (reference sequence). The CDR3 covers 12 residues. This sample's treatment: randomized to nivolumab then ipilimumab (arm A) or the reverse (arm B). Using immunoSEQ multiplex PCR, the repertoire was profiled, and TCRdb retains in-frame clones only, with some absent. This sample carries over 8,000 clones, about 92% of them seen once, and the ten largest clones take over 12%.

Sequenced material: CD8+ T cells sorted from blood (inferred from file names), taken from a patient given nivolumab and ipilimumab in sequence. This chain uses TRBV30 with TRBJ2-1, with 8 bases that match TRBD1. The sequence came from a human donor with melanoma. CDR3 bases: TGTGCCTGGAGTGTGGGGACAGGTGAGCAGTTCTTC. Translated: CAWSVGTGEQFF.